These T cell receptor beta chains were read from a single sample in a study of naive and memory T cell subsets. Using its own MiXCR run on the UMI-ligation and nested PCR reads, TCRdb lists one record per CDR3 protein. The sample records 80,000 or so distinct CDR3 sequences, about 9.9% being singletons. Input material: naive CD8+ T cells from blood. The receptors were sampled from a human donor in good health. Each CDR3 is given with its conserved first and last residue. The D gene is left open where the match is weak. Expanded clones get a size class; other rows say once, few or many, or leave the size out.

j_gene: TRBJ1-2
v_gene: TRBV30
abundance: .
d_gene: .
CDR3aa: CAWYRGPGYTF
CDR3nt: TGTGCCTGGTACCGGGGACCGGGCTACACCTTC

j_gene: TRBJ2-3
v_gene: TRBV6-5
abundance: many
d_gene: .
CDR3aa: CASSYSGSGTDTQYF
CDR3nt: TGTGCCAGCAGTTACTCGGGTAGCGGCACAGATACGCAGTATTTT

j_gene: TRBJ2-3
v_gene: TRBV4-1
abundance: many
d_gene: TRBD1
CDR3aa: CASSQDAGTGRFTSTDTQYF
CDR3nt: TGCGCCAGCAGCCAAGACGCCGGGACAGGGCGGTTTACTAGCACAGATACGCAGTATTTT

j_gene: TRBJ2-1
v_gene: TRBV2
abundance: .
d_gene: .
CDR3aa: CAAEGVASTHGEQFF
CDR3nt: TGTGCCGCCGAGGGGGTAGCGAGTACTCACGGTGAGCAGTTCTTC

j_gene: TRBJ2-7
v_gene: TRBV20-1
abundance: many
d_gene: .
CDR3aa: CSARDLVSYEQYF
CDR3nt: TGCAGTGCTAGAGATCTAGTATCCTACGAGCAGTACTTC

j_gene: TRBJ2-7
v_gene: TRBV7-9
abundance: many
d_gene: TRBD1
CDR3aa: CASSLGDRGQYF
CDR3nt: TGTGCCAGCAGCTTAGGGGACAGGGGACAGTACTTC

j_gene: TRBJ2-3
v_gene: TRBV4-1
abundance: few
d_gene: .
CDR3aa: CASSLVPMDTQYF
CDR3nt: TGCGCCAGCAGCCTCGTCCCCATGGATACGCAGTATTTT

j_gene: TRBJ2-1
v_gene: TRBV12-3/TRBV12-4
abundance: .
d_gene: .
CDR3aa: CASSLRLYNEQFF
CDR3nt: TGTGCCAGCAGTTTACGACTGTACAATGAGCAGTTCTTC

j_gene: TRBJ2-3
v_gene: TRBV11-2
abundance: few
d_gene: .
CDR3aa: CASSLSRGDTQYF
CDR3nt: TGTGCCAGCAGCTTAAGTAGGGGGGATACGCAGTATTTT

j_gene: TRBJ2-1
v_gene: TRBV6-5
abundance: .
d_gene: .
CDR3aa: CASSYDREDEQFF
CDR3nt: TGTGCCAGCAGTTACGACCGAGAGGATGAGCAGTTCTTC

j_gene: TRBJ2-7
v_gene: TRBV16
abundance: .
d_gene: TRBD2
CDR3aa: CASSQGSSPGLAGAEQYF
CDR3nt: TGTGCCAGCAGCCAAGGGTCTTCGCCGGGACTAGCGGGAGCGGAGCAGTACTTC

j_gene: TRBJ2-7
v_gene: TRBV20-1
abundance: many
d_gene: .
CDR3aa: CSARQYEQYF
CDR3nt: TGCAGTGCTAGACAATACGAGCAGTACTTC

j_gene: TRBJ2-1
v_gene: TRBV12-3/TRBV12-4
abundance: many
d_gene: TRBD2
CDR3aa: CASRPGLGRNEQFF
CDR3nt: TGTGCCAGCAGACCGGGACTAGGAAGAAATGAGCAGTTCTTC

j_gene: TRBJ2-1
v_gene: TRBV9
abundance: many
d_gene: .
CDR3aa: CASSVAGLSNEQFF
CDR3nt: TGTGCCAGCAGCGTAGCGGGACTCAGCAATGAGCAGTTCTTC

j_gene: TRBJ2-7
v_gene: TRBV4-1
abundance: few
d_gene: TRBD2
CDR3aa: CASSLRGLAGPYEQYF
CDR3nt: TGCGCCAGCAGCCTGAGGGGACTAGCGGGGCCCTACGAGCAGTACTTC

j_gene: TRBJ2-7
v_gene: TRBV9
abundance: .
d_gene: .
CDR3aa: CASSVGGGRSSYEQYF
CDR3nt: TGTGCCAGCAGCGTAGGCGGGGGCAGAAGCTCCTACGAGCAGTACTTC

j_gene: TRBJ2-1
v_gene: TRBV5-1
abundance: few
d_gene: .
CDR3aa: CASSLEGIYNEQFF
CDR3nt: TGCGCCAGCAGCTTGGAAGGGATCTACAATGAGCAGTTCTTC

j_gene: TRBJ2-6
v_gene: TRBV5-1
abundance: few
d_gene: .
CDR3aa: CASSSIRGGGANVLTF
CDR3nt: TGCGCCAGCAGCTCTATCAGGGGAGGTGGGGCCAACGTCCTGACTTTC

j_gene: TRBJ2-5
v_gene: TRBV4-3
abundance: few
d_gene: TRBD2
CDR3aa: CASSQDWRGREDETQYF
CDR3nt: TGCGCCAGCAGCCAAGATTGGCGCGGGAGGGAAGACGAGACCCAGTACTTC

j_gene: TRBJ1-5
v_gene: TRBV6-2/TRBV6-3
abundance: few
d_gene: .
CDR3aa: CASSPTLSNQPQHF
CDR3nt: TGTGCCAGCAGTCCTACACTGAGCAATCAGCCCCAGCATTTT

j_gene: TRBJ1-2
v_gene: TRBV7-9
abundance: many
d_gene: .
CDR3aa: CASSFGTVYGYTF
CDR3nt: TGTGCCAGCAGCTTCGGGACTGTCTATGGCTACACCTTC

j_gene: TRBJ2-2
v_gene: TRBV6-6
abundance: .
d_gene: .
CDR3aa: CASTRERAGELFF
CDR3nt: TGTGCCAGCACCCGGGAGCGGGCCGGGGAGCTGTTTTTT

j_gene: TRBJ2-5
v_gene: TRBV7-9
abundance: .
d_gene: .
CDR3aa: CASSLGTAETQYF
CDR3nt: TGTGCCAGCAGCTTAGGGACAGCGGAGACCCAGTACTTC

j_gene: TRBJ2-1
v_gene: TRBV7-6
abundance: .
d_gene: .
CDR3aa: CASSLSTLPYNEQFF
CDR3nt: TGTGCCAGCAGCCTTTCAACCCTTCCCTACAATGAGCAGTTCTTC

j_gene: TRBJ1-2
v_gene: TRBV7-9
abundance: many
d_gene: TRBD1
CDR3aa: CASSLTGDRVNGIYGYTF
CDR3nt: TGTGCCAGCAGCTTAACTGGGGACAGGGTAAACGGGATATATGGCTACACCTTC

j_gene: TRBJ2-3
v_gene: TRBV6-6
abundance: many
d_gene: TRBD1
CDR3aa: CASSYPGQGSTDTQYF
CDR3nt: TGTGCCAGCAGTTACCCTGGACAGGGAAGCACAGATACGCAGTATTTT

j_gene: TRBJ1-5
v_gene: TRBV28
abundance: few
d_gene: .
CDR3aa: CASSGDGNQPQHF
CDR3nt: TGTGCCAGCAGCGGGGACGGGAATCAGCCCCAGCATTTT